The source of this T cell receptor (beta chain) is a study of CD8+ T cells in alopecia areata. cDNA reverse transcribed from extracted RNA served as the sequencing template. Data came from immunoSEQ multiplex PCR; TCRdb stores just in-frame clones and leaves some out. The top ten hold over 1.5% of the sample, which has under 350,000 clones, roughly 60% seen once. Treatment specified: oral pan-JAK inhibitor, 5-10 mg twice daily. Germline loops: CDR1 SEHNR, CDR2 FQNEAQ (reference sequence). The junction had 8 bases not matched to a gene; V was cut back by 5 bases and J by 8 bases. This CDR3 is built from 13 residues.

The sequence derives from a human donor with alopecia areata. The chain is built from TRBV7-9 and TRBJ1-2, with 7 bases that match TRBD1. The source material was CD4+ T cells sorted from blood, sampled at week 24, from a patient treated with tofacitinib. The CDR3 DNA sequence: TGTGCCAGCAGCACCGGGACAGTGATCGGCTACACCTTC. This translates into CASSTGTVIGYTF.